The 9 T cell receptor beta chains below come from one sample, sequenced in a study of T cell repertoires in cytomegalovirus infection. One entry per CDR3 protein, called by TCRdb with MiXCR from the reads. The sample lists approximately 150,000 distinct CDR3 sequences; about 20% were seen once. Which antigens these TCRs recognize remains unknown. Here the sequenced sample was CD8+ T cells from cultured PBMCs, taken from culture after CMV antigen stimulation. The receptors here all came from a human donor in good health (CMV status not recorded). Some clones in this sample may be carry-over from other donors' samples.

CDR3 amino acids: CASCVPNYGYTF. The CDR3 region has the DNA TGTGCCAGCTGTGTCCCTAACTATGGCTACACCTTC. V is TRBV6-5 and J is TRBJ1-2; D not resolved. V was cut by 8 bases and J by 0 bases, with 7 bases left in between. Germline-derived CDR1 and CDR2 are MNHEY and SVGAGI. The CDR3 sequence is 12 residues long.

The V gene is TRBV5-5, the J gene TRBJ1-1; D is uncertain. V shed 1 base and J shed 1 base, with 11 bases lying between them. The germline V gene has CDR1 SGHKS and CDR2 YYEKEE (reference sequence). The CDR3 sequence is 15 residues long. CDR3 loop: CASSLKQWGNTEAFF. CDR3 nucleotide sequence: TGTGCCAGCAGCTTGAAACAATGGGGGAACACTGAAGCTTTCTTT.

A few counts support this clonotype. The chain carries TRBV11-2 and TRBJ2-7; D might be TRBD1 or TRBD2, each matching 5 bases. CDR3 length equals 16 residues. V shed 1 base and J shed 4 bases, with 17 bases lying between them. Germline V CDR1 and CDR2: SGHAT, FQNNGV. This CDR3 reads CASSLGEGIPIYEQYF. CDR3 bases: TGTGCCAGCAGCTTAGGAGAGGGGATCCCTATATACGAGCAGTACTTC.

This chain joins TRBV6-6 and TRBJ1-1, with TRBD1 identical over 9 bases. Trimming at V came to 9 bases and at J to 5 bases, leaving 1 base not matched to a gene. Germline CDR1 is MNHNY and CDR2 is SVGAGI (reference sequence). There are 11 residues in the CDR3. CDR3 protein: CARGTGTEAFF. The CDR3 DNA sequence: TGTGCCAGGGGGACAGGGACTGAAGCTTTCTTT.

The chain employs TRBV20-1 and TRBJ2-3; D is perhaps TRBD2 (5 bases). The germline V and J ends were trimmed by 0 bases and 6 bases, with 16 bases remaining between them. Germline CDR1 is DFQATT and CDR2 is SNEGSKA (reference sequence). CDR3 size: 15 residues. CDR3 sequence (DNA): TGCAGTGCTAGAGATCTGTATGGGAGTGAGGATACGCAGTATTTT. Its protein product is CSARDLYGSEDTQYF.

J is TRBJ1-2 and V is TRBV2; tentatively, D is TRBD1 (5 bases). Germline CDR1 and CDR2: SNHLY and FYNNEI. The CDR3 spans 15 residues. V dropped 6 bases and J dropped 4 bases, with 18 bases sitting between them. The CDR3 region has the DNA TGTGCCAGCAGCCATGGGGCCTCAGAAAGCTATGGCTACACCTTC. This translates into CASSHGASESYGYTF.

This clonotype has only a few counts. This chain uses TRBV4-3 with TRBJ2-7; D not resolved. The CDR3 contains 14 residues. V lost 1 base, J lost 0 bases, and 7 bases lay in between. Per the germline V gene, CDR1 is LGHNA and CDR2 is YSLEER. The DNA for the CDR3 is TGCGCCAGCAGCCAAGCGAACCCCTCCTACGAGCAGTACTTC. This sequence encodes CASSQANPSYEQYF.

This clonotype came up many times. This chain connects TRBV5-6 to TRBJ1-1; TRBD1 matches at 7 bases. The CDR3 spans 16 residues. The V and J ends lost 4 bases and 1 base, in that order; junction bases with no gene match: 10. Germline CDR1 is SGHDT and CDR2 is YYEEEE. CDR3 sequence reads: CASSPTSGQWNTEAFF. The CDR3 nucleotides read TGTGCCAGCAGCCCCACGTCGGGACAGTGGAACACTGAAGCTTTCTTT.

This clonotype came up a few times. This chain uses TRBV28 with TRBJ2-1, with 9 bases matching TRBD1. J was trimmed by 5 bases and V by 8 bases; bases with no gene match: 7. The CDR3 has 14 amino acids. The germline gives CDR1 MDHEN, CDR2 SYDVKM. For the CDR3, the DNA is TGTGCCAGCCACCGGGACAGGGTAAACAATGAGCAGTTCTTC. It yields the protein CASHRDRVNNEQFF.